Following are 20 T cell receptor beta chains from one sample sequenced in a study of naive and memory T cell subsets. Both TRBC1 and TRBC2 were covered by a beta constant-region primer of two equimolar oligonucleotides. The ligated cDNA underwent four PCR rounds using SP2 and nested alpha and beta constant-region primers. TCRdb analysed the UMI-ligation and nested PCR reads with MiXCR anew, one entry per CDR3 protein. In the table there are roughly 130,000 distinct CDR3 sequences, 36% of which are singletons. What was sequenced was central memory CD4+ T cells from blood. The receptors were sampled from a human donor in good health.

This clonotype has ten or more counts. The V gene is TRBV3-1, the J gene TRBJ2-1; 15 bases fit TRBD2. CDR1 and CDR2 from the germline V gene are LGHDT and YNNKEL (reference sequence). The junction had 5 bases not matched to a gene; V was cut back by 0 bases and J by 5 bases. This CDR3 region has 18 residues. CDR3 bases: TGTGCCAGCAGCCAAGAATGGACTAGCGGGAGGGAGAACAATGAGCAGTTCTTC. This encodes CASSQEWTSGRENNEQFF.

The rearrangement links TRBV6-2 or TRBV6-3 to TRBJ2-1; the match to TRBD2 covers 11 bases. Germline V gene sequence: CDR1 MNHEY, CDR2 SVGEGT. V shed 9 bases and J 5 bases; nucleotides not matched to a gene: 3. This CDR3 has 13 residues. The CDR3 DNA sequence: TGTGCCAGGGGGACTAGCGGAAACAATGAGCAGTTCTTC. Protein: CARGTSGNNEQFF.

This clonotype occurred a few times. DNA for the CDR3: TGTGCCAGCAGCCGTGACCCTACCAGGGGTGAGCAGTTCTTC. Its protein product is CASSRDPTRGEQFF. The genes are TRBV28 and TRBJ2-1; D perhaps matches TRBD1 (6 bases). In germline, CDR1 is MDHEN, CDR2 SYDVKM. V dropped 6 bases and J dropped 9 bases, with 18 bases sitting between them. The CDR3 has 14 residues.

The CDR3 region has the DNA TGCAGTGCCCCTCTAGCGGGAGCACGGGATGAGCAGTTCTTC. It is translated as CSAPLAGARDEQFF. The chain carries TRBV20-1 and TRBJ2-1; 10 bases align to TRBD2. V trimming: 6 bases; J trimming: 8 bases; junction bases outside the gene matches: 10. CDR1 and CDR2 from the germline V gene are DFQATT and SNEGSKA (reference sequence). The CDR3 runs to 14 residues.

This clonotype turned up a few times. The chain uses TRBV12-3 or TRBV12-4 and TRBJ2-1, with a possible D match to TRBD2 (5 bases). The CDR3 is made up of 15 amino acids. V shed 1 base and J shed 6 bases, with 13 bases lying between them. The CDR3 DNA sequence: TGTGCCAGCAGTTTAGTTTCTAGCCCGGCCAATGAGCAGTTCTTC. This gives the protein CASSLVSSPANEQFF.

The V call is TRBV20-1, the J call TRBJ2-3; 12 bases map to TRBD2. CDR1 DFQATT and CDR2 SNEGSKA come from the germline V gene (reference sequence). V dropped 4 bases and J dropped 1; count of bases not matched to a gene: 3. CDR3 length: 15 amino acids. DNA of the CDR3: TGCAGTGCTACAGCTAGCGGGAGGGGCACAGATACGCAGTATTTT. This translates into CSATASGRGTDTQYF.

This clonotype was observed a few times. This chain uses TRBV10-3 with TRBJ2-7, with 9 bases fitting TRBD1. Germline CDR1 is ENHRY and CDR2 is SYGVKD. The ends lost 6 bases at V and 3 bases at J; junction bases unmatched: 6. The CDR3 covers 14 residues. CDR3 coding DNA: TGTGCCATCAGCCTGGGACAGGGTGACTACGAGCAGTACTTC. Amino acids: CAISLGQGDYEQYF.

V gene TRBV20-1 combines with J gene TRBJ2-7; 7 positions match TRBD1. J was trimmed by 8 bases and V by 7 bases; bases with no gene match: 5. Germline V gives CDR1 DFQATT, CDR2 SNEGSKA (reference sequence). There are 10 residues in the CDR3. The CDR3 nucleotides are TGCAGTGTCTACAGGGGCCAGCAGTACTTC. This translates into CSVYRGQQYF.

This clonotype has a handful of counts. V gene TRBV6-2 or TRBV6-3 combines with J gene TRBJ2-7; perhaps TRBD1 as D (5 bases). In germline, CDR1 is MNHEY, CDR2 SVGEGT. V was clipped by 6 bases and J by 5 bases, with 20 bases between them. The CDR3 runs to 15 residues. The CDR3 coding sequence is TGTGCCAGCAGCTGGTCGGACAAGGGGCGCGACGAGCAGTACTTC. This codes for CASSWSDKGRDEQYF.

This clonotype was counted only a few times. The chain couples TRBV6-5 to TRBJ1-1, with no clear D. Trimming removed 0 bases at V and 0 bases at J, with 11 bases between. This CDR3 region has 16 residues. Looked up from germline, CDR1 is MNHEY and CDR2 is SVGAGI. This CDR3 reads CASSYSMFGLNTEAFF. CDR3 bases: TGTGCCAGCAGTTACTCGATGTTCGGATTGAACACTGAAGCTTTCTTT.

The rearrangement uses TRBV12-3 or TRBV12-4 and TRBJ1-1; D uncertain. This CDR3 comprises 13 residues. V lost 3 bases to trimming and J lost 6 bases, with 11 bases between them. CDR3 bases: TGTGCCAGCAGTTTCGAGGGTTTGGCTGAAGCTTTCTTT. This gives the protein CASSFEGLAEAFF.

The chain joins TRBV7-3 to TRBJ2-2; perhaps TRBD1 as D (6 bases). The germline V and J ends were trimmed by 2 bases and 0 bases, with 13 bases remaining between them. Germline values: CDR1 SGHTA, CDR2 FQGTGA. The CDR3 consists of 17 residues. CDR3 protein: CASSLGGRGPNTGELFF. CDR3 sequence (DNA): TGTGCCAGCAGCTTAGGCGGCAGGGGTCCGAACACCGGGGAGCTGTTTTTT.

The rearrangement joins TRBV28 to TRBJ2-3, with 7 bases aligning to TRBD2. Germline CDR1 MDHEN, CDR2 SYDVKM. V lost 5 bases and J lost 0; bases outside the gene matches: 5. The length of the CDR3 is 15 residues. The CDR3 sequence: CASSGGTISTDTQYF. Here the CDR3 DNA reads TGTGCCAGCAGTGGCGGGACTATCAGCACAGATACGCAGTATTTT.

The chain employs TRBV20-1 and TRBJ2-1; TRBD2 matches at 8 bases. Per the germline V gene, CDR1 is DFQATT and CDR2 is SNEGSKA (reference sequence). Trimming cost V 3 bases and J 4 bases; bases outside gene matches: 8. This CDR3 is built from 15 residues. The CDR3 sequence: CSASVLAVDYNEQFF. Here the CDR3 DNA reads TGCAGTGCTAGTGTACTAGCGGTTGATTACAATGAGCAGTTCTTC.

This clonotype was found a few times. Here the CDR3 reads CSAVEETQYF. For the CDR3, the DNA is TGCAGTGCGGTTGAAGAGACCCAGTACTTC. The V call is TRBV20-1, the J call TRBJ2-5, with no clear D. V was clipped by 6 bases and J by 3 bases, with 5 bases between them. Germline CDR1 is DFQATT and CDR2 is SNEGSKA (reference sequence). The CDR3 consists of 10 residues.

This clonotype was picked up a small number of times. The rearrangement uses TRBV7-2 and TRBJ1-6; the D is unclear. Per the germline V gene, CDR1 is SGHTA and CDR2 is FQGNSA. Deletions cut 5 bases from V and 7 bases from J, with 9 bases between. There are 13 residues in the CDR3. The CDR3, as DNA: TGTGCCAGCAGCCCTGATCCCAATTCACCCCTCCACTTT. Translated: CASSPDPNSPLHF.

V gene TRBV27 combines with J gene TRBJ1-2; possibly TRBD1 for D (5 bases). This CDR3 has 16 amino acids. The germline V gene encodes CDR1 MNHEY and CDR2 SMNVEV (reference sequence). The ends were cut back, 5 bases at V and 4 bases at J, with 20 bases in the middle. In DNA form, the CDR3 reads TGTGCCAGCAGTCCCAGTGAGGGGATGTTGAGCTATGGCTACACCTTC. It yields the protein CASSPSEGMLSYGYTF.

V usage is TRBV10-3 and J usage is TRBJ2-4; TRBD2 matches at 8 bases. This CDR3 has 13 amino acids. Trimming removed 6 bases from V and 8 bases from J; junction bases left unmatched: 6. Germline lookup yields CDR1 ENHRY and CDR2 SYGVKD. The CDR3 protein is CAIRGTSQDIQYF. Here the CDR3 DNA reads TGTGCCATCAGGGGGACTAGTCAAGACATTCAGTACTTC.

The chain couples TRBV6-6 to TRBJ1-5, with D maybe TRBD1 (6 bases). The V gene's germline CDR1 is MNHNY and CDR2 SVGAGI (reference sequence). The germline V and J ends were trimmed by 6 bases and 6 bases, with 9 bases remaining between them. CDR3 length: 12 amino acids. The CDR3 DNA sequence: TGTGCCAGCAGGCCACAGGGTCAGCCCCAGCATTTT. Translation: CASRPQGQPQHF.

This clonotype turned up a few times. The chain uses TRBV23-1 and TRBJ2-3; 7 nucleotides match TRBD1. TRBV23-1 is filed as an ORF, its function uncertain. The J segment lost 1 base and the V segment lost 0 bases, leaving 10 bases of the junction unmatched. CDR3 size: 18 residues. CDR3 amino acids: CASSQSGDRQRGTDTQYF. Here the CDR3 DNA reads TGCGCCAGCAGTCAATCGGGGGACAGACAAAGGGGCACAGATACGCAGTATTTT.